This T cell receptor (beta chain) was found in a study of cytomegalovirus exposure and HLA in healthy donors. General observations from the study: In vitro data verified three CMV-associated chains as specific for CMV antigens. There were fewer than 200 TCR beta chains listed as cytomegalovirus-associated. Most sequenced TCRs were rare (though some public TCRs occurred in many donors).

Looked up from germline, CDR1 is SNHLY and CDR2 is FYNNEI. The CDR3 consists of 15 residues. The V segment lost 6 bases and the J segment 4 bases; nucleotides outside the gene matches: 5. This clone appeared once. What it recognizes is unknown. Sequenced by immunoSEQ multiplex PCR; TCRdb stores in-frame clones only, minus some. The data hold approximately 110,000 clones, with roughly 94% observed a single time. The donors belonged to the roughly 110-subject validation cohort, separate from the roughly 720-subject first cohort. The source is a young woman in good health and CMV-seronegative. The chain couples TRBV2 to TRBJ2-1; 11 bases match TRBD2. Sample: PBMCs. The CDR3 protein is CASRAGTSGYNEQFF. As DNA, the CDR3 is TGTGCCAGCAGAGCTGGGACTAGCGGTTACAATGAGCAGTTCTTC.